The present T cell receptor beta chain was sequenced within a study of tumor-infiltrating lymphocytes in primary liver carcinoma (dated by TCRdb to about 2017). Regarding the research as a whole: Between late 2015 and March 2016, about 5 patients in China with histopathologically diagnosed primary liver carcinoma had their tumors surgically resected. High reproducibility was observed for the technical replicate repertoires, with mean shared-clone rates around 0.9 and correlation coefficients above 0.95. Of the five patients (three men and two women, aged 30 to 69 years), four had hepatocellular carcinoma and one had combined HCC and intrahepatic cholangiocarcinoma. Across five regions of each liver tumor, along with adjacent normal tissue and blood, the study brought together TCRbeta repertoire sequencing, expression microarrays and whole-exome sequencing. A total of approximately 35 specimens from 5 patients, comprising some 25 tumor regions, 5 adjacent noncancerous liver tissues and 5 peripheral blood samples, were covered by TCRbeta repertoire sequencing. The tumors of the five patients were staged as T1-T3 N0M0, with maximum diameters ranging from about 4.2 to 10 cm. Roughly 3.5 to 7.5 million productive TCRbeta reads were obtained per sample, and no significant difference in read depth was found between tissue types.

RNA from unsorted whole blood was extracted with TRIzol reagent, and germline DNA was obtained with the DNeasy Blood & Tissue kit. At the time of sampling, the patients were treatment-naive and had chronic HBV infection. Four milliliters of peripheral blood were collected into K2EDTA tubes before surgery. Note on this clonotype: Its antigen target is currently unknown. A read error may account for a junction end that differs from germline.

Its CDR3 holds 16 amino acids, cysteine through phenylalanine. Only the CDR3 region is kept as DNA, spanning 48 bases read in frame from base 1. CDR1 is given as LGHNT and CDR2 as FRNRAP, both from the germline V gene. TCRbeta-specific cDNA was reverse-transcribed from 500 ng total RNA using a constant-region primer and ProtoScript II reverse transcriptase. The TCRbeta libraries were prepared through three rounds of nested multiplex PCR following a slightly modified ARM-PCR procedure. Multiplex TRBV1-TRBV30 forward primers and a Cbeta reverse primer were used in the first two PCR rounds, each of which was run for roughly 10 cycles. Sample barcodes and Illumina adapters were added in a final 25-cycle PCR using Deep VentR polymerase. Before sequencing, amplicons of 200-500 bp were gel-purified using a QIAquick gel extraction kit. TCRbeta amplicons were sequenced on an Illumina HiSeq 2500 with 250-bp paired-end reads. Regarding the original processing steps: To recover full CDR3 sequences, reads were quality-trimmed using Trimmomatic v0.33 and paired reads were then merged using FLASH v1.2.11. V, D and J germline segments were assigned to the rearranged TCRbeta sequences using MiGEC v1.2.1b. Clonotype statistics and Shannon-Wiener diversity indices were calculated with VDJtools v1.0.0. Except for diversity analysis, only each sample's 250 most abundant clonotypes were used in subsequent analyses to reduce sampling bias. TCRdb trimmed public reads at Q25 via fastp, called clones via MiXCR and kept in-frame beta chains. Each entry merges the rows of one CDR3 protein and shows their most common DNA and genes. It is TCRdb's table, rather than the study itself, that gives the V and J calls and clone size. In this sample the table shows approximately 320,000 distinct CDR3 sequences, almost 60% of which occur a single time. The top ten clones comprise about a sixth of the sample.

What the work shows at the level of the full study, not this receptor alone: Because sequencing covered only the TCR beta chain and unpaired alpha chains were not captured, true repertoire diversity is likely underestimated. With just five or six patients in the study, the authors point out that the findings should be validated in a larger study. Comparison of CD4+ and CD8+ T cell repertoires was precluded by the use of bulk unsorted samples. Compared with blood, tumors had a significantly larger share of the repertoire taken up by the top 250 clones (p = 0.039). Pairs of tumor regions showed greater repertoire overlap (mean around 35%) than tumor-adjacent pairs (approximately 17%) or tumor-blood pairs (about 14%), which is consistent with antigen-driven expansion.

Input material: peripheral blood. Recombination joined TRBV12-5 with TRBJ2-2, and TRBD2 matches 9 of the central bases. The clonotype was recovered from a woman in her twenties or thirties with primary liver carcinoma and hepatitis B virus infection. The bases read TGTGCTAGTGGTTCCGCCGCTAGCGGGATCCCCGGGGAGTTGTTTTTT. Translated, this gives CASGSAASGIPGELFF.